The entry below gives a single T cell receptor beta chain sequence along with its context. The antigen is unknown. Germline assignment: CDR1 MDHEN and CDR2 SYDVKM. The V end lost 3 bases, the J end lost 0 bases, and 18 bases lay between the germline ends. This CDR3 is 18 amino acids long. The data derive from a study of shared clonotypes between healthy human individuals. Study-level background: A couple of women and a few men aged 18 to 49 made up the donors. Used for every donor were three CD4 naive, three CD4 memory, two CD8 naive and one CD8 memory plate. General study points: In this cohort, only blood was sampled, and tissue repertoires likely differ. Sharing across several donors was seen in 4.5% to 6.5% of naive CD4 clonotypes.

Clones were read by immunoSEQ multiplex PCR, and TCRdb kept only the in-frame ones, dropping some. The data show 2 million to 2.5 million clones, 80% to 95% seen once. This sequence joins TRBV28 and TRBJ2-1, with D perhaps matching TRBD1 (5 bases). The source material was naive CD4+ T cells from PBMCs. Subset described: CD45RA+ positively selected. The clonotype was recovered from a young man in good health. Some clones in this sample may be carry-over from other donors' samples. Written as DNA, the CDR3 is TGTGCCAGCAGTTTTCGCGCGGCAGGGCGACCCTCCTACAATGAGCAGTTCTTC. It codes for CASSFRAAGRPSYNEQFF.